These 9 T cell receptor beta chains came from one sample sequenced in a study of cytomegalovirus exposure and HLA in healthy donors. The PCR used 60 Vbeta and 13 Jbeta primers. Sequencing was performed with immunoSEQ multiplex PCR; in TCRdb, only in-frame clones are kept and a portion is missing. The profile shows under 200,000 clones, roughly 80% of them singletons. Sequences were obtained from PBMCs. These receptors were taken from a girl aged 10 to 17 in good health and CMV-seropositive.

The V gene is TRBV6-9, the J gene TRBJ2-7, with D possibly being TRBD2 (6 bases). Germline-derived CDR1 and CDR2 are MNHGY and SVAAGI. Deletions cut 2 bases from V and 0 bases from J, with 17 bases between. The CDR3 is 17 amino acids. CDR3 sequence reads: CASSYQSGSFNSYEQYF. The CDR3 DNA reads as TGTGCCAGCAGTTATCAATCCGGGAGCTTCAACTCCTACGAGCAGTACTTC.

V and J are TRBV28 and TRBJ1-2; no reliable D call. The CDR3 is 17 amino acids. V was pared by 3 bases and J by 6 bases, with 23 bases between. Germline V lookup: CDR1 MDHEN, CDR2 SYDVKM. The CDR3 DNA is TGTGCCAGCAGTTTCCTGACCCCCAGCTCGGGGAGCGATGGCTACACCTTC. Translated: CASSFLTPSSGSDGYTF.

The genes are TRBV29-1 and TRBJ1-2; D ambiguous. The CDR3 has 10 amino acids. CDR1 and CDR2 (germline): SQVTM, ANQGSEA. V was cut by 2 bases and J by 7 bases, with 5 bases left in between. This chain's CDR3 is CSVEYGGYTF. CDR3 sequence (DNA): TGCAGCGTTGAATACGGTGGCTACACCTTC.

The J gene is TRBJ2-1, the V gene TRBV5-1, with 8 bases fitting TRBD1. Per germline, CDR1 SGHRS and CDR2 YFSETQ. This CDR3 comprises 13 residues. Trimming at V came to 4 bases and at J to 5 bases, leaving 2 bases not matched to a gene. The CDR3 region is CASSPGQDNEQFF. The CDR3 coding sequence is TGCGCCAGCAGCCCGGGACAGGACAATGAGCAGTTCTTC.

This chain joins TRBV12-5 and TRBJ2-7; the match to TRBD1 covers 12 bases. Germline V gene sequence: CDR1 LGHNT, CDR2 FRNRAP. There are 13 residues in the CDR3. Trimming cost V 9 bases and J 6 bases; bases outside gene matches: 6. The CDR3 spells CASAGQGASEQYF. Written as DNA, the CDR3 is TGTGCTAGCGCGGGACAGGGGGCGTCCGAGCAGTACTTC. Full variable domain (remainder filled in from reference TRBV12-5 and TRBJ2-7): DARVTQTPRHKVTEMGQEVTMRCQPILGHNTVFWYRQTMMQGLELLAYFRNRAPLDDSGMPKDRFSAEMPDATLATLKIQPSEPRDSAVYFCASAGQGASEQYFGPGTRLTVT.

The chain has TRBV5-6 and TRBJ1-3; the D is unclear. Looked up from germline, CDR1 is SGHDT and CDR2 is YYEEEE. The CDR3 is 14 residues long. V dropped 3 bases and J dropped 2 bases, with 9 bases sitting between them. The CDR3 here is CASSYGGPGNTIYF. CDR3 sequence (DNA): TGTGCCAGCAGCTATGGAGGGCCTGGAAACACCATATATTTT.

This clone was seen just once. This sequence joins TRBV7-3 and TRBJ2-1, with 13 bases lining up with TRBD2. The CDR3 runs 17 residues. Germline V gene sequence: CDR1 SGHTA, CDR2 FQGTGA. The J segment lost 0 bases and the V segment lost 5 bases, leaving 4 bases of the junction unmatched. CDR3 sequence reads: CASSPWTSGSSYNEQFF. The CDR3, as DNA: TGTGCCAGCAGCCCCTGGACTAGCGGGAGCTCCTACAATGAGCAGTTCTTC. The whole variable domain, filled in from reference TRBV7-3 and TRBJ2-1, reads GAGVSQTPSNKVTEKGKYVELRCDPISGHTALYWYRQSLGQGPEFLIYFQGTGAADDSGLPNDRFFAVRPEGSVSTLKIQRTERGDSAVYLCASSPWTSGSSYNEQFFGPGTRLTVL.

The chain has TRBV5-8 and TRBJ2-3; 8 positions match TRBD2. CDR1 and CDR2 from the germline V gene are SGHTS and YDEGEE. The CDR3 spans 16 residues. Losses at the gene ends were 4 bases for V and 3 bases for J; bases not matched to a gene: 10. The CDR3 sequence is CASSTTSGLATDTQYF. In DNA, the CDR3 is TGTGCCAGCAGCACAACTAGCGGACTAGCAACAGATACGCAGTATTTT.

V is TRBV7-2 and J is TRBJ2-7, with D possibly being TRBD2 (5 bases). The CDR3 has 12 residues. CDR1 SGHTA and CDR2 FQGNSA come from the germline V gene. V lost 3 bases and J lost 3, with 6 bases in between. CDR3 DNA: TGTGCCAGCAGCTTCGGACTCTACGAGCAGTACTTC. Its protein product is CASSFGLYEQYF.